This is a list of T cell receptor beta chains from one sample in a study of T cells in Graves' hyperthyroidism and ophthalmopathy. TCRdb called the multiplex PCR reads again in MiXCR, with one record for every CDR3 protein. The repertoire consists of about 500,000 distinct CDR3 sequences, with around 14% occurring once and the leading ten covering less than 20%. Sequencing input: blood. These receptors were collected from a woman aged 18-29 years with Graves' hyperthyroidism. CDR3s include the opening cysteine and the closing phenylalanine or tryptophan. D genes are given only for firm matches. Rows may omit the clone size; those that give it use once, few, many or a size class.

j_call,clone_size,cdr3_length,d_call,v_call,cdr3_nt,cdr3_aa
TRBJ2-1,many,14,-,TRBV15,TGTGCCACCAGCAGAGATCGTTTTGCGGATGAGCAGTTCTTC,CATSRDRFADEQFF
TRBJ1-2,-,13,TRBD1,TRBV12-3/TRBV12-4,TGTGCCAGCAGGCCCACAGGGGAATATGGCTACACCTTC,CASRPTGEYGYTF
TRBJ1-1,many,16,TRBD1,TRBV27,TGTGCCAGCAGCCCATACAGGGGAGCCCCAAACACTGAAGCTTTCTTT,CASSPYRGAPNTEAFF
TRBJ2-1,-,17,TRBD2,TRBV2,TGTGCCAGCAGTGAAGGGACTTTAGCGGGAGCCGACAATGAACAGTTCTTC,CASSEGTLAGADNEQFF
TRBJ1-2,many,15,-,TRBV2,TGTGCCAGCAGCGTTCCCGATGGGGCACTCTTAGGCTACACCTTC,CASSVPDGALLGYTF
TRBJ2-1,few,12,-,TRBV7-3,TGTGCCAGCAGCTTAACCTGGGGTGAGCAGTTCTTC,CASSLTWGEQFF
TRBJ2-5,many,16,-,TRBV15,TGTGCCACCAGCAGGACTCGGGACCCTGGCCAAGAGACCCAGTACTTC,CATSRTRDPGQETQYF
TRBJ2-3,many,14,TRBD2,TRBV7-3,TGTGCCAGCGCGATAGCGGGGGGAACTAATACGCAGTATTTT,CASAIAGGTNTQYF
TRBJ2-3,many,15,-,TRBV30,TGTGCCTGGAGTACACAAGGGACTAGCACAGATACGCAGTATTTT,CAWSTQGTSTDTQYF
TRBJ1-1,-,18,TRBD1,TRBV29-1,TGCAGCGTCGAAAGGGGGCCTACAGGGGGCAACTTTAATCCGGCGGCTTTCTTT,CSVERGPTGGNFNPAAFF
TRBJ2-1,many,15,TRBD1,TRBV6-1,TGTGCCAGCAGTATAGGGACAGGGCGGTACAATGAGCAGTTCTTC,CASSIGTGRYNEQFF
TRBJ1-2,-,17,TRBD1,TRBV6-1,TGTGCCAGCAGTGAAGGAGTGGGCTCAGGGGGGCCCTATGGCTACACCTTC,CASSEGVGSGGPYGYTF
TRBJ2-2,-,15,TRBD1,TRBV11-2,TGTGCCAGCAGCACCTACAGGGGCCTCGACGGGGAGCTGTTTTTT,CASSTYRGLDGELFF
TRBJ2-5,many,15,-,TRBV5-6,TGTGCCAGCAGCTTGAACCCAGGAGGGCAAGAGACCCAGTACTTC,CASSLNPGGQETQYF
TRBJ1-2,many,14,TRBD1,TRBV10-3,TGTGCCTCAACTCCGGGACAGGGTATCGATGGCTACACCTTC,CASTPGQGIDGYTF
TRBJ1-1,many,11,-,TRBV12-3/TRBV12-4,TGTGCCAGCAGTTTTCTCGGGGGGGCTTTCTTT,CASSFLGGAFF
TRBJ1-5,many,15,-,TRBV12-3/TRBV12-4,TGTGCCAGCAGTTTAGTGCGGGGTCTGAATCAGCCCCAGCATTTT,CASSLVRGLNQPQHF
TRBJ2-3,many,18,TRBD2,TRBV12-5,TGTGCTAGTGGTCCCACGGGTTGGCGGGAGGGCCCTCAAGATACGCAGTATTTT,CASGPTGWREGPQDTQYF
TRBJ1-2,-,15,TRBD1,TRBV28,TGTGCCAGCAGTTTCCCGGGACAGAATAACTATGGCTACACCTTC,CASSFPGQNNYGYTF
TRBJ2-3,many,14,TRBD2,TRBV5-1,TGCGCCAGCAGCCTACGGGGGGACACAGATACGCAGTATTTT,CASSLRGDTDTQYF
TRBJ2-1,-,14,-,TRBV9,TGTGCCAGCAGCGTGGAAGGACCCCCGGATGAGCAGTTCTTC,CASSVEGPPDEQFF
TRBJ2-7,many,15,TRBD2,TRBV5-8,TGTGCCAGCAGCTTGGAAGGGACTAGCTCCTACGAGCAGTACTTC,CASSLEGTSSYEQYF
TRBJ2-1,many,15,TRBD2,TRBV5-1,TGCGCCAGCAGCTTGTTTGGCGGGAGTATAAATGAGCAGTTCTTC,CASSLFGGSINEQFF
TRBJ2-1,many,14,-,TRBV11-3,TGTGCCAGCAGCTTGGTGGCTTCGACCGATGAGCAGTTCTTC,CASSLVASTDEQFF
TRBJ2-1,-,20,TRBD2,TRBV7-6,TGTGCCAGCAGCTTAGCGAGGGGACTAGCGGGAGAGGTCTCCTACAATGAGCAGTTCTTC,CASSLARGLAGEVSYNEQFF
TRBJ1-1,many,15,-,TRBV25-1,TGTGCCAGCAGTGTACAGGGCCCTCCCAACACTGAAGCTTTCTTT,CASSVQGPPNTEAFF
TRBJ2-2,many,16,-,TRBV3-1,TGTGCCAGCAGCCAAGTGTGGGGATGGAACACCGGGGAGCTGTTTTTT,CASSQVWGWNTGELFF
TRBJ1-1,many,13,TRBD1,TRBV30,TGTGCCTGGAGGACAGGGAAGAACACTGAAGCTTTCTTT,CAWRTGKNTEAFF
TRBJ2-1,many,15,-,TRBV7-2,TGTGCCAGCAGCAGAACCGGGATGCCCCTTAATGAGCAGTTCTTC,CASSRTGMPLNEQFF
TRBJ1-4,many,12,-,TRBV2,TGTGCCAGCACCAGGGACGGTGAAAAACTGTTTTTT,CASTRDGEKLFF
TRBJ2-5,many,16,-,TRBV27,TGTGCCAGCAGTTTGGGTCCCTTCCCCCCTCAAGAGACCCAGTACTTC,CASSLGPFPPQETQYF
TRBJ1-5,-,16,TRBD1,TRBV6-4,TGTGCCAGCAGTGACTCGACAGGGGATAGCAATCAGCCCCAGCATTTT,CASSDSTGDSNQPQHF
TRBJ1-1,few,14,-,TRBV19,TGTGCCAGTAGTATAGATGTGGGGAACACTGAAGCTTTCTTT,CASSIDVGNTEAFF
TRBJ1-3,many,18,-,TRBV11-2,TGTGCCAGCAGCTTATCCCCACGCAGGGCCATCTCTGGAAACACCATATATTTT,CASSLSPRRAISGNTIYF
TRBJ1-5,few,14,TRBD1,TRBV10-3,TGTGCCACCCGGATACAGGGGACCGGTCAGCCCCAGCATTTT,CATRIQGTGQPQHF
TRBJ1-2,many,14,-,TRBV6-1,TGTGCCAGCAGTGGCCGGGACACAGGTCGTGGCTACACCTTC,CASSGRDTGRGYTF
TRBJ1-6,many,15,-,TRBV7-8,TGTGCCAGCAGCCCGGAAAGGGACAATAATTCACCCCTCCACTTT,CASSPERDNNSPLHF
TRBJ1-1,many,14,TRBD1,TRBV19,TGTGCCAGTAGTAAGGGGGACAGTAACACTGAAGCTTTCTTT,CASSKGDSNTEAFF
TRBJ2-1,few,17,TRBD2,TRBV6-1,TGTGCCAGCAGTGACTTCCTTGTGTCTAGCGGGTACAATGAGCAGTTCTTC,CASSDFLVSSGYNEQFF
TRBJ1-1,many,13,-,TRBV5-5,TGTGCCAGCAGCCCCGAATGGGGGGCGGCGGCTTTCTTT,CASSPEWGAAAFF
TRBJ2-1,-,15,-,TRBV7-2,TGTGCCAGCAGCTTAATCAGGAGGCCCCACAATGAGCAGTTCTTC,CASSLIRRPHNEQFF